This TCR beta chain came from a study of cytomegalovirus exposure and HLA in healthy donors. Study observations and caveats: The availability of immune exposure information extended only to CMV serostatus. The classifier reportedly diagnosed cytomegalovirus status with high specificity and sensitivity.

It was with 60 Vbeta and 13 Jbeta primers that the PCR ran. Under the authors' procedure: A later analysis tallied about 80 million unique TCR beta chains, some 12 million of them shared. The method was immunoSEQ multiplex PCR; TCRdb's version includes in-frame clones alone and lacks a portion of them. V, J and clone size reflect that table, while D and trimming were determined from the DNA. This table holds around 140,000 clones, less than 10% found once. This clone has just a few counts. Its antigen is not identified. With V trimmed by 3 bases and J by 5 bases, 10 bases remained unmatched. This CDR3 comprises 16 residues. Germline assignment: CDR1 SGHDT and CDR2 YYEEEE.

The sequencing sample was made of PBMCs. The V and J genes are TRBV5-6 and TRBJ2-5; 10 bases map to TRBD1. The clonotype originates from a man in his forties or fifties in good health and CMV-seronegative. The CDR3 spells CASSSPPGTGVETQYF. The CDR3 nucleotides are TGTGCCAGCAGCTCACCCCCCGGGACAGGGGTGGAGACCCAGTACTTC.